This TCR beta chain was found in a study of blood T cell repertoires in COVID-19. Across the study: Some COVID-19 samples were acute and others convalescent; all came from the United States, Italy and Spain. T cells, B-cell-depleted T cells, or PBMCs supplied cDNA or gDNA.

Seattle's enrolled individuals joined amid active infection and were then monitored longitudinally. Using immunoSEQ multiplex PCR, the repertoire was profiled, and TCRdb retains in-frame clones only, with some absent. Of roughly 380,000 clones in the sample, about 91% were seen once. V dropped 3 bases and J dropped 6 bases, with 9 bases sitting between them. Germline-derived CDR1 and CDR2 are SGHTA and FQGNSA. The CDR3 consists of 13 residues. The sequenced material came from peripheral blood. This receptor was taken from a woman aged 40 to 50 with COVID-19, enrolled during active disease. V gene TRBV7-2 combines with J gene TRBJ1-5, with unresolved D. CDR3 nucleotide sequence: TGTGCCAGCAGCTTTACACCTGGTCAGCCCCAGCATTTT. It specifies CASSFTPGQPQHF.